A single sample gave rise to the 5 T cell receptor beta chains below, sequenced in a study of T cell responses to AZD1222 COVID-19 vaccine. Using immunoSEQ multiplex PCR, the repertoire was profiled, and TCRdb retains in-frame clones only, with some absent. The sample has about 130,000 clones; around 89% are singletons. Sample: peripheral blood, taken on day 0 of AZD1222 vaccination. The receptors stem from an adult in good health.

V usage is TRBV2 and J usage is TRBJ1-5; D remains unclear. This CDR3 has 13 amino acids. CDR1 is SNHLY and CDR2 is FYNNEI in the germline V gene. V gave up 7 bases and J gave up 6 bases, with 13 bases separating them. The CDR3 loop reads CASTLEGSQPQHF. DNA for the CDR3: TGTGCCAGCACTCTGGAGGGTAGTCAGCCCCAGCATTTT. Supplemented by reference TRBV2 and TRBJ1-5, the full variable domain reads EPEVTQTPSHQVTQMGQEVILRCVPISNHLYFYWYRQILGQKVEFLVSFYNNEISEKSEIFDDQFSVERPDGSNFTLKIRSTKLEDSAMYFCASTLEGSQPQHFGDGTRLSIL.

The CDR3 loop reads CASSPRTGTSTDTQYF. Written as DNA, the CDR3 is TGTGCCAGCAGTCCCCGGACAGGGACTAGCACAGATACGCAGTATTTT. The V and J genes are TRBV7-9 and TRBJ2-3; 8 nucleotides line up with TRBD1. The V segment lost 6 bases and the J segment 0 bases; nucleotides outside the gene matches: 8. The CDR3 runs 16 residues. In germline, CDR1 is SEHNR, CDR2 FQNEAQ (reference sequence).

J is TRBJ2-7 and V is TRBV5-4; 9 bases line up with TRBD1. The germline V gene has CDR1 SGHNT and CDR2 YYREEE (reference sequence). Losses at the gene ends were 1 base for V and 4 bases for J; bases not matched to a gene: 6. The CDR3 extends over 15 amino acids. This chain's CDR3 is CASSLLGTGSYEQYF. The CDR3 coding sequence is TGTGCCAGCAGCTTGCTTGGGACAGGGTCTTACGAGCAGTACTTC.

V and J are TRBV29-1 and TRBJ2-1; D call uncertain. V was cut by 4 bases and J by 5 bases, with 15 bases left in between. CDR1 and CDR2 from the germline V gene are SQVTM and ANQGSEA. The CDR3 has 14 amino acids. The CDR3 bases are TGCAGCGTTGGACCACGGTTGAAGGACAATGAGCAGTTCTTC. This translates into CSVGPRLKDNEQFF.

The chain couples TRBV12-5 to TRBJ1-1; 8 nucleotides agree with TRBD1. The CDR3 consists of 13 residues. Germline V lookup: CDR1 LGHNT, CDR2 FRNRAP. The junction had 5 bases not matched to a gene; V was cut back by 5 bases and J by 6 bases. The CDR3 loop is CASGTAGGPEAFF. CDR3 bases: TGTGCTAGTGGTACTGCAGGGGGCCCTGAAGCTTTCTTT. Supplemented by reference TRBV12-5 and TRBJ1-1, the full variable domain reads DARVTQTPRHKVTEMGQEVTMRCQPILGHNTVFWYRQTMMQGLELLAYFRNRAPLDDSGMPKDRFSAEMPDATLATLKIQPSEPRDSAVYFCASGTAGGPEAFFGQGTRLTVV.